This T cell receptor (beta chain) was sequenced during a study of control samples from healthy donors and cancer patients. Trimming took 4 bases from V and 7 from J, leaving 17 bases between them. CDR1 is MGHRA, CDR2 YSYEKL, per germline. The CDR3 sequence is 14 residues long. TCRdb's copy holds only in-frame clones and misses some; the assay was immunoSEQ multiplex PCR. The repertoire holds 130,000 to 150,000 clones, 88% seen once, with around 8.2% in the top ten. V is TRBV4-1 and J is TRBJ2-7, with D tentatively TRBD1 (6 bases). Sequenced input: blood. The sequence was collected from a woman in her 30s in good health. The DNA for the CDR3 is TGCGCCAGCAGCCGAGTGGACAGCTCGGAGGAGCAGTACTTC. Its translation is CASSRVDSSEEQYF.